The 24 T cell receptor beta chains below were found in one sample sequenced in a study of blood T cell repertoires in COVID-19. Method: immunoSEQ multiplex PCR; TCRdb's copy keeps in-frame clones and lacks some. Here the sample spans more than 350,000 clones, approximately 87% being singletons. The sample consisted of peripheral blood. The receptors were gathered from a woman in her thirties with COVID-19, enrolled during active disease.

This chain joins TRBV10-1 and TRBJ2-5; 8 bases line up with TRBD1. CDR3 length equals 14 residues. The junction had 6 bases not matched to a gene; V was cut back by 4 bases and J by 5 bases. CDR1 and CDR2 from the germline V gene are WNHNN and SYGVQD (reference sequence). As DNA, the CDR3 is TGCGCCAGCAGTGCGGCAGGGGGCGCGGAGACCCAGTACTTC. Translation gives CASSAAGGAETQYF.

CDR3 bases: TGTGCCAGCAGTTACGGGGGGGGTAGCGGGTACGAGCAGTACTTC. Encoded protein: CASSYGGGSGYEQYF. The chain joins TRBV6-2 or TRBV6-3 to TRBJ2-7; 7 bases agree with TRBD2. This CDR3 comprises 15 residues. V was clipped by 2 bases and J by 4 bases; unmatched bases: 8. Looked up from germline, CDR1 is MNHEY and CDR2 is SVGEGT.

Points on this clone: Other DNA sequences in the same sample also yield this CDR3. The chain links TRBV5-4 to TRBJ2-1, with D possibly matching TRBD2 (6 bases). CDR3 length equals 14 residues. The ends were cut back, 0 bases at V and 5 bases at J, with 9 bases in the middle. Germline-derived CDR1 and CDR2 are SGHNT and YYREEE (reference sequence). The CDR3 loop is CASSLAAGNNEQFF. DNA of the CDR3: TGTGCCAGCAGCTTGGCGGCGGGAAACAATGAGCAGTTCTTC.

The chain links TRBV6-5 to TRBJ2-1; 9 nucleotides align to TRBD2. Germline V gene sequence: CDR1 MNHEY, CDR2 SVGAGI. The CDR3 runs 13 residues. J was trimmed by 15 bases and V by 0 bases; bases with no gene match: 6. CDR3 amino acids: CASSYSDLAGLFF. The CDR3 DNA follows: TGTGCCAGCAGTTACTCGGATCTAGCGGGACTGTTCTTC.

The chain uses TRBV24-1 and TRBJ1-2; tentative D call: TRBD1 (5 bases). CDR3 length equals 13 residues. Per germline, CDR1 KGHDR and CDR2 SFDVKD. The germline V and J ends were trimmed by 3 bases and 7 bases, with 11 bases remaining between them. The chain's CDR3 is CATSDHQGRGYTF. Here the CDR3 DNA reads TGTGCCACCAGTGATCACCAGGGCCGTGGCTACACCTTC.

The V call is TRBV30, the J call TRBJ2-7, with 8 positions matching TRBD1. The CDR3 totals 12 residues. Trimming cost V 3 bases and J 7 bases; bases outside gene matches: 5. Per germline, CDR1 GTSNPN and CDR2 SVGIG (reference sequence). CDR3 residues: CAWRDRAGEQYF. The CDR3 region has the DNA TGTGCCTGGAGGGACAGGGCGGGGGAGCAGTACTTC.

J is TRBJ2-1 and V is TRBV6-6, with D perhaps TRBD2 (6 bases). Germline V gives CDR1 MNHNY, CDR2 SVGAGI (reference sequence). The CDR3 has 17 residues. V dropped 5 bases and J dropped 3 bases, with 20 bases sitting between them. The CDR3 protein is CASSPSGRTTIYNEQFF. CDR3 sequence (DNA): TGTGCCAGCAGTCCATCAGGGAGGACAACCATCTACAATGAGCAGTTCTTC.

V is TRBV28 and J is TRBJ2-2; D perhaps matches TRBD2 (5 bases). CDR1 and CDR2 from the germline V gene are MDHEN and SYDVKM. The CDR3 is 16 amino acids. Trimming removed 5 bases at V and 1 base at J, with 14 bases between. The CDR3 region has the DNA TGTGCCAGCAGTCTAGGACGGGGAAAGAACACCGGGGAGCTGTTTTTT. This codes for CASSLGRGKNTGELFF.

This chain joins TRBV20-1 and TRBJ2-1; D gene ambiguous. Germline loops: CDR1 DFQATT, CDR2 SNEGSKA (reference sequence). The V end lost 3 bases, the J end lost 2 bases, and 5 bases lay between the germline ends. CDR3 length: 12 residues. CDR3 in DNA: TGCAGTGCTAGTAGCCCCTACAATGAGCAGTTCTTC. Translation gives CSASSPYNEQFF.

The chain uses TRBV6-6 and TRBJ2-1; 7 nucleotides line up with TRBD1. In germline, CDR1 is MNHNY, CDR2 SVGAGI (reference sequence). V gave up 2 bases and J gave up 15 bases; unmatched junction bases: 13. The CDR3 loop spans 14 amino acids. This CDR3 is CASSYPTTTTGPFF. CDR3 nucleotides: TGTGCCAGCAGTTACCCGACCACCACGACAGGGCCGTTCTTC.

The chain couples TRBV6-2 or TRBV6-3 to TRBJ1-4; 7 bases map to TRBD1. The length of the CDR3 is 14 residues. V was clipped by 6 bases and J by 8 bases; unmatched bases: 9. Germline V lookup: CDR1 MNHEY, CDR2 SVGEGT. The CDR3 DNA is TGTGCCAGCAGCTCCCCCGGCAGGGGGGAAAAACTGTTTTTT. This translates into CASSSPGRGEKLFF.

This chain links TRBV24-1 with TRBJ2-7; possibly TRBD1 for D (7 bases). The CDR3 consists of 14 residues. Between the trimmed V and J ends, which lost 6 bases and 4 bases, there was a span of 15 bases. Germline CDR1 reads KGHDR; CDR2 reads SFDVKD. CDR3 nucleotides: TGTGCCACCAGTAATGGAGGGGGCAATTACGAGCAGTACTTC. Translation gives CATSNGGGNYEQYF.

Here the CDR3 reads CASSSRTARTNEKLFF. The CDR3 DNA sequence: TGTGCCAGCAGCTCCCGGACAGCGCGAACTAATGAAAAACTGTTTTTT. The rearrangement links TRBV11-2 to TRBJ1-4; the D gene is possibly TRBD1 (6 bases). V lost 4 bases and J lost 1, with 13 bases in between. CDR3 length equals 16 residues. Germline CDR1 reads SGHAT; CDR2 reads FQNNGV.

The V call is TRBV19, the J call TRBJ2-2, with 7 nucleotides matching TRBD2. Germline CDR1 is LNHDA and CDR2 is SQIVND (reference sequence). With 9 bases clipped from V and 5 bases from J, the junction kept 9 bases outside the gene matches. This CDR3 spans 14 amino acids. The CDR3 bases are TGTGCCAGCCGGAAATCGGGGGGAACCGGGGAGCTGTTTTTT. Its protein is CASRKSGGTGELFF.

The table lists this clone with a count of one. The genes are TRBV14 and TRBJ2-5; 11 positions agree with TRBD2. CDR3 length equals 16 residues. The V gene's germline CDR1 is SGHDN and CDR2 FVKESK. J gave up 5 bases and V 3 bases, and 8 bases lay outside the gene matches. The CDR3: CASSQGTSGPRETQYF. CDR3 DNA: TGTGCCAGCAGCCAGGGGACTAGCGGTCCCAGGGAGACCCAGTACTTC.

The chain combines TRBV5-1 with TRBJ2-5, with TRBD2 matching over 8 bases. J lost 1 base, V lost 7 bases, and 9 bases had no gene match. The germline CDR1 and CDR2 sequences are SGHRS and YFSETQ. CDR3 length: 15 residues. Here the CDR3 reads CASGTSGSSQETQYF. Written as DNA, the CDR3 is TGCGCCAGCGGAACCAGCGGGAGTTCCCAAGAGACCCAGTACTTC.

The chain recombines TRBV7-9 with TRBJ2-1; no firm D call. The V end was cut by 2 bases, the J end by 7 bases, with 12 bases between. Germline lookup yields CDR1 SEHNR and CDR2 FQNEAQ (reference sequence). This CDR3 is built from 14 residues. The CDR3 DNA sequence: TGTGCCAGCAGCTTACCGGTAGGCAGGAATGAGCAGTTCTTC. Its translation: CASSLPVGRNEQFF.

The V gene is TRBV2, the J gene TRBJ2-7; possible D gene TRBD1, 5 bases. The CDR3 has 13 amino acids. V lost 5 bases and J lost 2, with 10 bases in between. CDR1 is SNHLY, CDR2 FYNNEI, per germline. The CDR3 coding sequence is TGTGCCAGCAGTAACCAGGGCCCCTACGAGCAGTACTTC. Translating gives CASSNQGPYEQYF.

Concerning this clone itself: Distinct nucleotide sequences in the sample also encode this CDR3. The chain uses TRBV6-5 and TRBJ2-7; 7 nucleotides line up with TRBD1. This CDR3 has 13 residues. The germline V gene encodes CDR1 MNHEY and CDR2 SVGAGI. The trim removed 6 bases at V and 1 base at J, leaving 3 bases unmatched. For the CDR3, the DNA is TGTGCCAGCAGACCGGGACAGTCCTACGAGCAGTACTTC. Protein: CASRPGQSYEQYF.

The chain uses TRBV11-2 and TRBJ2-1; TRBD1 might be the D (6 bases). Trimming took off 2 bases at V and 2 bases at J, with 13 bases between the two ends. Germline V gene sequence: CDR1 SGHAT, CDR2 FQNNGV. The CDR3 consists of 16 residues. The CDR3 spells CASSLRDKVPYNEQFF. CDR3 DNA sequence: TGTGCCAGCAGCTTACGGGACAAGGTCCCCTACAATGAGCAGTTCTTC.

This chain uses TRBV7-2 with TRBJ1-3, with D uncertain. Germline assignment: CDR1 SGHTA and CDR2 FQGNSA. With 5 bases removed from V and 1 base from J, the gap between germline ends came to 9 bases. The CDR3 loop spans 14 amino acids. CDR3 nucleotides: TGTGCCAGCAGCCCTCGAGTATCTGGAAACACCATATATTTT. Its protein is CASSPRVSGNTIYF.

The chain has TRBV6-5 and TRBJ1-2; 8 bases are a match to TRBD1. Germline loops: CDR1 MNHEY, CDR2 SVGAGI. There are 15 residues in the CDR3. The V and J ends lost 6 bases and 3 bases, in that order; junction bases with no gene match: 9. The CDR3 protein is CASRPTGTGDYGYTF. The CDR3, as DNA: TGTGCCAGCAGGCCGACCGGGACAGGTGACTATGGCTACACCTTC.

The sample holds a few counts of this clone. The J gene is TRBJ1-6, the V gene TRBV7-9, with 12 bases that match TRBD1. V shed 5 bases, J shed 10 bases, and the junction held 6 bases outside the gene matches. The CDR3 loop spans 15 amino acids. CDR1 SEHNR and CDR2 FQNEAQ come from the germline V gene (reference sequence). CDR3 sequence: CASSAGTGGPSPLHF. CDR3 DNA sequence: TGTGCCAGCAGCGCGGGGACAGGGGGCCCCTCACCCCTCCACTTT.

The rearrangement links TRBV4-1 to TRBJ1-1; 9 bases match TRBD1. With 2 bases clipped from V and 1 base from J, the junction kept 2 bases outside the gene matches. CDR3 length equals 15 residues. The germline CDR1 and CDR2 sequences are MGHRA and YSYEKL. The CDR3 DNA sequence: TGCGCCAGCAGCCAAAGGGACAGGGCGAACACTGAAGCTTTCTTT. This gives the protein CASSQRDRANTEAFF.